Following are 18 T cell receptor beta chains from one sample sequenced in a study of blood T cell repertoires in COVID-19. The table came from immunoSEQ multiplex PCR; TCRdb's copy has only in-frame clones and leaves some out. The table shows fewer than 500,000 clones, with approximately 90% occurring only once. The source material was PBMCs or T cells enriched from blood (not recorded which). The receptors originated from a woman aged 30 to 39 with acute COVID-19.

V usage is TRBV19 and J usage is TRBJ1-1, with D possibly TRBD1 on 5 matching bases. This CDR3 spans 17 amino acids. The germline V and J ends were trimmed by 3 bases and 6 bases, with 23 bases remaining between them. Looked up from germline, CDR1 is LNHDA and CDR2 is SQIVND (reference sequence). CDR3 bases: TGTGCCAGTAGTATTCTGGGCAGGGAAAGAGGAAACGCTGAAGCTTTCTTT. The encoded protein is CASSILGRERGNAEAFF.

The chain recombines TRBV7-9 with TRBJ1-6; D is perhaps TRBD1 (6 bases). This CDR3 is built from 15 residues. V was cut by 5 bases and J by 1 base, with 9 bases left in between. Germline-derived CDR1 and CDR2 are SEHNR and FQNEAQ (reference sequence). This CDR3 reads CASSLTGSYNSPLHF. Here the CDR3 DNA reads TGTGCCAGCAGCCTCACAGGGTCCTATAATTCACCCCTCCACTTT.

The CDR3 DNA sequence: TGTGCCTCGTACCGGCAGGGTGTCACCTTC. It translates to CASYRQGVTF. The rearrangement uses TRBV30 and TRBJ1-2; tentatively, D is TRBD1 (5 bases). Trimming shortened V by 7 bases and J by 13 bases, and 16 bases separated the two germline ends. CDR1 and CDR2 (germline): GTSNPN, SVGIG (reference sequence). The length of the CDR3 is 10 residues. Full variable domain (missing parts from reference TRBV30 and TRBJ1-2): SQTIHQWPATLVQPVGSPLSLECTVEGTSNPNLYWYRQAAGRGLQLLFYSVGIGQISSEVPQNLSASRPQDRQFILSSKKLLLSDSGFYLCASYRQGVTFGSGTRLTVV.

The rearrangement joins TRBV20-1 to TRBJ2-1; possibly TRBD2 for D (5 bases). V was shortened by 6 bases and J by 10 bases, with 10 bases between the two germline ends. CDR3 length equals 10 residues. Germline V CDR1 and CDR2: DFQATT, SNEGSKA (reference sequence). The CDR3 DNA reads TGCAGTGCCTCCGGGGAGGAGCAGTTCTTC. It encodes CSASGEEQFF.

The chain carries TRBV6-2 or TRBV6-3 and TRBJ2-7; 7 positions match TRBD2. Germline CDR1 MNHEY, CDR2 SVGEGT. The CDR3 runs to 15 residues. V dropped 2 bases and J dropped 3; count of bases not matched to a gene: 7. In DNA form, the CDR3 reads TGTGCCAGCAGTTACCCCGGGGCGGGGGACTACGAGCAGTACTTC. Amino acid sequence: CASSYPGAGDYEQYF.

The chain recombines TRBV10-3 with TRBJ1-6; no reliable D call. From germline, CDR1 is ENHRY and CDR2 SYGVKD. The length of the CDR3 is 16 residues. The CDR3 sequence: CAAGSERSSYNSPLHF. The CDR3 DNA sequence: TGTGCTGCCGGGTCTGAAAGGAGCTCCTATAATTCACCCCTCCACTTT.

The chain combines TRBV7-2 with TRBJ2-3, with a weak D call TRBD2 (5 bases). The V gene's germline CDR1 is SGHTA and CDR2 FQGNSA. CDR3 length equals 12 residues. The germline V and J ends were trimmed by 5 bases and 7 bases, with 10 bases remaining between them. Here the CDR3 DNA reads TGTGCCAGCAGCCTGGACTTTTATACGCAGTATTTT. Translation gives CASSLDFYTQYF.

The genes are TRBV4-3 and TRBJ1-4; tentatively, D is TRBD1 (6 bases). Looked up from germline, CDR1 is LGHNA and CDR2 is YSLEER. The CDR3 extends over 15 amino acids. Trimming took 0 bases from V and 5 from J, leaving 10 bases between them. DNA for the CDR3: TGCGCCAGCAGCCAAGACACAGGGTCAAATGAAAAACTGTTTTTT. Protein: CASSQDTGSNEKLFF.

This chain links TRBV5-6 with TRBJ1-1; D ambiguous. The CDR3 is 15 residues long. Germline loops: CDR1 SGHDT, CDR2 YYEEEE. With 1 base removed from V and 4 bases from J, the gap between germline ends came to 14 bases. The chain's CDR3 is CASSLRRVAVTEAFF. As DNA, the CDR3 is TGTGCCAGCAGCTTGCGGAGGGTGGCAGTCACTGAAGCTTTCTTT.

The chain uses TRBV19 and TRBJ1-1; no clear D gene. The CDR3 runs to 12 residues. The germline CDR1 and CDR2 sequences are LNHDA and SQIVND (reference sequence). V lost 5 bases to trimming and J lost 7 bases, with 11 bases between them. The CDR3 coding sequence is TGTGCCAGTAGTGCGGGGTGGGGTGAAGCTTTCTTT. Residues: CASSAGWGEAFF.

The chain recombines TRBV7-6 with TRBJ1-2; D is perhaps TRBD1 (5 bases). The germline V gene has CDR1 SGHVS and CDR2 FNYEAQ. V lost 4 bases to trimming and J lost 4 bases, with 16 bases between them. The CDR3 is 15 amino acids. This chain's CDR3 is CASSSLRDSLYGYTF. In nucleotides, the CDR3 is TGTGCCAGCAGCTCCCTACGTGACAGCCTCTATGGCTACACCTTC.

The rearrangement uses TRBV7-6 and TRBJ1-1; 9 bases align to TRBD1. The CDR3 loop spans 14 amino acids. Per the germline V gene, CDR1 is SGHVS and CDR2 is FNYEAQ. The junction had 4 bases not matched to a gene; V was cut back by 5 bases and J by 3 bases. This CDR3 reads CASSLQGADTEAFF. CDR3 DNA: TGTGCCAGCAGCCTACAGGGGGCTGACACTGAAGCTTTCTTT.

The V gene is TRBV6-5, the J gene TRBJ1-1, with TRBD1 matching over 9 bases. The CDR3 covers 13 residues. V gave up 8 bases and J gave up 8 bases; unmatched junction bases: 9. In germline, CDR1 is MNHEY, CDR2 SVGAGI. Here the CDR3 reads CASGGQGSYEAFF. DNA of the CDR3: TGTGCCAGCGGGGGACAGGGTTCATACGAAGCTTTCTTT.

This clone was recorded a few times. The chain links TRBV5-4 to TRBJ1-1; a possible D gene is TRBD1 (6 bases). V was clipped by 3 bases and J by 5 bases, with 11 bases between them. CDR1 is SGHNT and CDR2 is YYREEE in the germline V gene (reference sequence). The CDR3 consists of 13 residues. CDR3 nucleotide sequence: TGTGCCAGCAGCTGGACCGGGACAACTGAAGCTTTCTTT. This sequence encodes CASSWTGTTEAFF.

The chain carries TRBV7-2 and TRBJ2-5, with 10 nucleotides matching TRBD2. V was pared by 0 bases and J by 1 base, with 2 bases of the junction left unmatched. Germline CDR1 reads SGHTA; CDR2 reads FQGNSA. CDR3 length equals 16 residues. The CDR3 DNA sequence: TGTGCCAGCAGCTTAGCGGCTAGCGGGGGCCAAGAGACCCAGTACTTC. It codes for CASSLAASGGQETQYF.

The chain recombines TRBV6-2 or TRBV6-3 with TRBJ2-7; D possibly corresponds to TRBD1 (6 bases). There are 20 residues in the CDR3. Germline CDR1 MNHEY, CDR2 SVGEGT. The V end lost 0 bases, the J end lost 5 bases, and 29 bases lay between the germline ends. In nucleotides, the CDR3 is TGTGCCAGCAGTTACTCGGTGGGGGCCGAGATACCTCCTCCTCGGGACGAGCAGTACTTC. Translating it yields CASSYSVGAEIPPPRDEQYF.

The chain combines TRBV19 with TRBJ2-3, with 8 bases that match TRBD1. Germline lookup yields CDR1 LNHDA and CDR2 SQIVND (reference sequence). Losses at the gene ends were 1 base for V and 4 bases for J; bases not matched to a gene: 7. The CDR3 is 16 residues long. The CDR3 loop is CASSIGWTGTPDTQYF. The CDR3 region has the DNA TGTGCCAGTAGTATAGGTTGGACAGGGACCCCAGATACGCAGTATTTT.

This clone was recorded a few times. The CDR3 DNA reads TGCAGCGTTGAGGTTGGGGAGGAGACCCAGTACTTC. Amino acid sequence: CSVEVGEETQYF. The chain links TRBV29-1 to TRBJ2-5, with D possibly matching TRBD2 (5 bases). Trimming removed 3 bases at V and 5 bases at J, with 10 bases between. The germline gives CDR1 SQVTM, CDR2 ANQGSEA. This CDR3 is built from 12 residues.